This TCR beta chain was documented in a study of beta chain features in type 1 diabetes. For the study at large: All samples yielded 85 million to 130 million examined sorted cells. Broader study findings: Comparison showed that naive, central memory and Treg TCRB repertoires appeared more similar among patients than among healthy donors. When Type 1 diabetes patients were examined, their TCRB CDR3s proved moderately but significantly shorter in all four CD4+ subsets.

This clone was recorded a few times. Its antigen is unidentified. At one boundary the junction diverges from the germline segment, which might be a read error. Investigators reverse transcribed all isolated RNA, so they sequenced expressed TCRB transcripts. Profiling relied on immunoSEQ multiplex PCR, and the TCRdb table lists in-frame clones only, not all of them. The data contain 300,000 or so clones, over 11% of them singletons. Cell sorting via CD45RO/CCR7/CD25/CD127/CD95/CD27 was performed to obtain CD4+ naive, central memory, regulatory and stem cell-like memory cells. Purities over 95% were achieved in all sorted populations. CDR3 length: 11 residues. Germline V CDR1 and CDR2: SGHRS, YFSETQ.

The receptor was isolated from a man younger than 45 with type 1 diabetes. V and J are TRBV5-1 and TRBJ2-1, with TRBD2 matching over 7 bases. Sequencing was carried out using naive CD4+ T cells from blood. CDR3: CASSDPGLHIF. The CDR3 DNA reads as TGCGCCAGCAGCGATCCGGGACTACACATCTTC. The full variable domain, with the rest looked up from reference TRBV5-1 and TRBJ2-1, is KAGVTQTPRYLIKTRGQQVTLSCSPISGHRSVSWYQQTPGQGLQFLFEYFSETQRNKGNFPGRFSGRQFSNSRSEMNVSTLELGDSALYLCASSDPGLHIFGPGTRLTVL.